Listed here are 12 T cell receptor beta chains from one sample, sequenced in a study of tumor and adjacent non-tumor tissue in lung cancer. The template was RNA from unsorted bulk tissue. More than 3 cm separated this lung sample from the edge of the tumor. TCRbeta libraries were built with three rounds of nested PCR, modified from ARM-PCR. MiXCR, run by TCRdb on the multiplex PCR reads, gives a single entry per CDR3 protein. Here the sample spans roughly 75,000 distinct CDR3 sequences, about two thirds being singletons. Sequencing input: distant non-tumor lung tissue. These TCRs come from a woman between 45 and 60 years old with non-small cell lung cancer.

With regard to this clonotype: The conserved closing phenylalanine or tryptophan is absent in this CDR3, likely reflecting a read error. The genes are TRBV29-1 and TRBJ2-1; D remains ambiguous. Trimming shortened V by 4 bases and J by 10 bases, and 11 bases separated the two germline ends. The CDR3 is 11 amino acids. Germline assignment: CDR1 SQVTM and CDR2 ANQGSEA. CDR3 sequence reads: CSVVPDFEQFS. The CDR3 region has the DNA TGCAGCGTTGTCCCGGATTTCGAGCAGTTCTCC.

The chain uses TRBV12-3 or TRBV12-4 and TRBJ1-1; possible D gene TRBD1, 5 bases. With 6 bases removed from V and 1 base from J, the gap between germline ends came to 15 bases. CDR3 size: 15 residues. This chain's CDR3 is CASSEGLLPNTEAFF. The CDR3 DNA reads as TGTGCCAGCAGCGAGGGGTTACTGCCGAACACTGAAGCTTTCTTT.

This clonotype was seen many times. This CDR3 is CASRADGTGGTEAFF. As DNA, the CDR3 is TGTGCCAGCAGGGCTGACGGAACAGGGGGCACTGAAGCTTTCTTT. This sequence joins TRBV12-3 or TRBV12-4 and TRBJ1-1; 8 bases fit TRBD1. Unmatched junction bases numbered 10, after V lost 6 bases and J lost 4 bases. The CDR3 totals 15 residues.

Comment on this clonotype: Here the CDR3 omits its conserved ending phenylalanine or tryptophan, so a read error is the likely source. The rearrangement joins TRBV10-3 to TRBJ1-1; a possible D gene is TRBD1 (5 bases). Germline CDR1 reads ENHRY; CDR2 reads SYGVKD. This CDR3 region has 19 residues. The CDR3 nucleotides are TGTGCCATCAGTGGCCGGGACTACGGGGAGGGTAAAGGGAACATTGAAGCTTTCTCT. It codes for CAISGRDYGEGKGNIEAFS.

On this clonotype itself: Sequence at one end of the junction differs from germline and may be a read error. The chain carries TRBV11-2 and TRBJ2-7; D might be TRBD2 (7 bases). Per the germline V gene, CDR1 is SGHAT and CDR2 is FQNNGV. The CDR3 contains 14 residues. For the CDR3, the DNA is TGTGCCAGCGGCTTACTAGGGGGAGGGTACAAGCAGTACTTC. As protein: CASGLLGGGYKQYF.

In the case of this clonotype: At one end the junction does not follow the germline gene, possibly because of a read error. The chain links TRBV6-6 to TRBJ2-7, with D tentatively TRBD2 (6 bases). The CDR3 has 15 amino acids. CDR1 MNHNY and CDR2 SVGAGI come from the germline V gene (reference sequence). The CDR3 loop reads CASSYSTGVSYEQHF. CDR3 DNA sequence: TGTGCCAGCAGTTACTCAACGGGGGTGAGCTACGAGCAGCACTTC.

Points on this clonotype: The junction departs from the called germline gene at one end, perhaps through a read error. This chain uses TRBV11-3 with TRBJ2-3; TRBD1 aligns across 7 bases. The CDR3 loop spans 13 amino acids. Germline V CDR1 and CDR2: SGHNT, YENEEA. The CDR3 loop reads CASSDRETDTQYF. The CDR3 nucleotides are TGTGCCAGCAGTGACAGGGAAACAGATACGCAATATTTT.

Concerning this clonotype itself: This may come from a read error, since a much larger clone is one base off. The CDR3 does not close with the conserved phenylalanine or tryptophan, likely indicating a read error. This rearrangement joins TRBV7-8 to TRBJ2-2, with 10 bases aligning to TRBD1. CDR1 is SGHVS and CDR2 is FQNEAQ in the germline V gene. CDR3 size: 16 residues. Unmatched junction bases numbered 10, after V lost 5 bases and J lost 7 bases. The chain's CDR3 is CASSKFRDRGHGELFY. CDR3 bases: TGTGCCAGCAGCAAATTCCGGGACAGGGGACACGGGGAGCTGTTTTAT.

This clonotype came up many times. Its ends do not fully match the called genes, so a read error is possible. The chain has TRBV29-1 and TRBJ1-2; possible D gene TRBD1, 6 bases. This CDR3 has 10 amino acids. The V gene's germline CDR1 is SQVTM and CDR2 ANQGSEA. In DNA form, the CDR3 reads TGCAGCGTTGAAGAGGGGGCTTACGCCTTC. It codes for CSVEEGAYAF.

Note on this clonotype: At one end, the junction sequence differs from germline, possibly due to a read error. The rearrangement joins TRBV20-1 to TRBJ2-3; a weak D match, TRBD2 (5 bases). The length of the CDR3 is 15 residues. CDR1 and CDR2 from the germline V gene are DFQATT and SNEGSKA (reference sequence). In DNA, the CDR3 is TGCGGTGCTACTAGGACCGCCAGCGGCACATATACGCAGTATTTT. It specifies CGATRTASGTYTQYF.

The gene calls are TRBV28 and TRBJ1-2; no clear D. Trimming stripped 7 bases from V and 8 bases from J, with 23 bases between. The CDR3 extends over 15 amino acids. Germline CDR1 MDHEN, CDR2 SYDVKM. The CDR3 here is CASIPTRQGVWGYTF. The CDR3 DNA reads as TGTGCCAGCATCCCCACAAGGCAAGGAGTTTGGGGCTACACCTTC.

The chain recombines TRBV11-3 with TRBJ1-1; 7 nucleotides line up with TRBD1. This CDR3 has 12 amino acids. Trimming at V came to 7 bases and at J to 11 bases, leaving 10 bases not matched to a gene. Germline assignment: CDR1 SGHNT and CDR2 YENEEA. CDR3 sequence (DNA): TGTGCCAGCATCGCTAACAGGGGAAAGGCTTTCTTT. It codes for CASIANRGKAFF.